The sample holds many counts of the clone carrying this TCR beta chain. Its target is not known. Time point specified: persistent/refractory GD, antithyroid drugs over 5 years with positive TRAb. PBMC-extracted RNA yielded the TCR library. Trimming shortened V by 7 bases and J by 8 bases, and 14 bases separated the two germline ends. This CDR3 region has 12 residues. Per the germline V gene, CDR1 is MDHEN and CDR2 is SYDVKM. The sample comes from a study of regulatory T cells in long-lasting Graves disease. Notes on the study in general: Persistent Graves' cases showed lower TCR diversity than newly diagnosed cases. Analysis covered peripheral blood alone, not thyroid tissue. Newly diagnosed disease favored TRBV20-1 and TRBJ2-1 over persistent disease.

To make TCR beta libraries, researchers used iRepertoire HTBI primers and Arm-PCR of CDR3 regions. In the authors' workflow: Across all samples, about 62 TRBV segments and 15 or so TRBJ segments were identified. Via MiXCR, TCRdb re-called the multiplex PCR reads, giving one row per CDR3 protein. The V and J calls and clone size are TCRdb's, not the authors'. This table has a few hundred thousand distinct CDR3 sequences, 23% appearing once. Sequencing was performed on peripheral blood mononuclear cells (PBMCs), taken when the disease was refractory, from a patient treated with antithyroid drugs. The chain has TRBV28 and TRBJ1-2; perhaps TRBD1 as D (6 bases). This TCR derives from a female donor with Graves disease. The CDR3 sequence: CASKAGAEGYTF. The CDR3 nucleotides are TGTGCCAGCAAAGCGGGGGCGGAGGGCTACACCTTC.